This T cell receptor beta chain emerged from a study of patients and donors after allogeneic stem cell transplantation. From the RT-PCR reads, TCRdb called clonotypes with MiXCR, one entry per CDR3 protein. The data show about a million distinct CDR3 sequences, more than 15% seen once. CDR1 DFQATT and CDR2 SNEGSKA come from the germline V gene (reference sequence). V was pared by 0 bases and J by 5 bases, with 11 bases between. There are 14 residues in the CDR3. This clonotype was seen at least ten times. The TCR comes from a human donor who was either an allogeneic HSCT recipient or a stem cell or donor lymphocyte infusion donor (not recorded which). It is not recorded whose cells these are; they may come from a transplant donor. The rearrangement uses TRBV20-1 and TRBJ2-1, with a possible D match to TRBD2 (5 bases). The sample comprised blood, either unsorted or a sorted T cell fraction (not recorded which). DNA of the CDR3: TGCAGTGCTAGAGATGCGACTACGGACAATGAGCAGTTCTTC. The encoded protein is CSARDATTDNEQFF.